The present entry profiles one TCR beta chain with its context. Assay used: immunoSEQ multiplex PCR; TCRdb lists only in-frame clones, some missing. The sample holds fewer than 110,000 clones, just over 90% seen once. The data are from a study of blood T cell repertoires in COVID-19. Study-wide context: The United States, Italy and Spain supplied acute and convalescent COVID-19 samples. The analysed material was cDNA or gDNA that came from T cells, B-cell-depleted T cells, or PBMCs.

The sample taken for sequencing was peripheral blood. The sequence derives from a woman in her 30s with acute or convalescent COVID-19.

CDR3 sequence: CAIRTRGEDYEQYF. The DNA of the CDR3 is TGTGCCATCAGGACCCGGGGTGAGGACTACGAGCAGTACTTC. The J gene is TRBJ2-7, the V gene TRBV10-3; D possibly corresponds to TRBD2 (5 bases). The CDR3 is made up of 14 amino acids. Germline lookup yields CDR1 ENHRY and CDR2 SYGVKD. V was shortened by 6 bases and J by 3 bases, with 15 bases between the two germline ends.